These 17 T cell receptor beta chains were all obtained from the same sample, sequenced in a study of shared T cell receptors in the human thymus. Data came from immunoSEQ multiplex PCR; TCRdb stores just in-frame clones and leaves some out. Of hundreds of thousands of clones detected, just under 95% appear once; the ten largest clones hold 0.02%. The sequencing sample was made of thymocytes. All receptors derive from a human donor.

The chain combines TRBV15 with TRBJ1-5; D not resolved. Trimming took 3 bases from V and 0 from J, leaving 6 bases between them. Germline lookup yields CDR1 LNHNV and CDR2 YYDKDF (reference sequence). This CDR3 comprises 14 residues. CDR3 region: CATSSAVSNQPQHF. CDR3 nucleotides: TGTGCCACCAGCAGCGCTGTTAGCAATCAGCCCCAGCATTTT. Looking up the rest from reference TRBV15 and TRBJ1-5 gives the full variable domain: DAMVIQNPRYQVTQFGKPVTLSCSQTLNHNVMYWYQQKSSQAPKLLFHYYDKDFNNEADTPDNFQSRRPNTSFCFLDIRSPGLGDTAMYLCATSSAVSNQPQHFGDGTRLSIL.

The chain links TRBV5-1 to TRBJ1-4, with D maybe TRBD1 (6 bases). CDR1 is SGHRS, CDR2 YFSETQ, per germline. This CDR3 spans 15 amino acids. The V and J ends lost 3 bases and 8 bases respectively, with 17 bases between them. The CDR3 reads CASSSRGGQQEKLFF. The CDR3 DNA sequence: TGCGCCAGCAGCTCTCGTGGGGGGCAGCAAGAAAAACTGTTTTTT.

This chain joins TRBV28 and TRBJ2-7; TRBD1 matches at 7 bases. J gave up 3 bases and V 7 bases, and 18 bases lay outside the gene matches. CDR3 size: 17 residues. Germline V gene sequence: CDR1 MDHEN, CDR2 SYDVKM. The CDR3 DNA sequence: TGTGCCAGCACCCCGGCCCGGGACAGTGGTATTGTCTACGAGCAGTACTTC. Encoded protein: CASTPARDSGIVYEQYF.

The rearrangement uses TRBV4-1 and TRBJ1-5; TRBD1 aligns across 8 bases. The J segment lost 4 bases and the V segment lost 2 bases, leaving 13 bases of the junction unmatched. Germline CDR1 MGHRA, CDR2 YSYEKL. This CDR3 has 18 amino acids. The CDR3 nucleotides are TGCGCCAGCAGCCAACCGAAGGGAGGCAGGGGGCGGAATCAGCCCCAGCATTTT. Its protein is CASSQPKGGRGRNQPQHF.

The chain combines TRBV4-2 with TRBJ2-7, with 7 nucleotides matching TRBD2. Germline CDR1 is LGHNA and CDR2 is YNFKEQ. The CDR3 sequence is 14 residues long. Germline trimming cut 5 bases from V and 5 bases from J; bases unmatched to any gene: 9. The CDR3 nucleotides are TGTGCCAGCAGCTTACTAGGACTAGGCCACGAGCAGTACTTC. Translation gives CASSLLGLGHEQYF.

J is TRBJ2-7 and V is TRBV9; 10 bases align to TRBD2. This CDR3 is 20 amino acids long. Looked up from germline, CDR1 is SGDLS and CDR2 is YYNGEE. Trimming removed 3 bases from V and 3 bases from J; junction bases left unmatched: 21. Written as DNA, the CDR3 is TGTGCCAGCAGCGCCTGGACAGGGAATAGCGGGAGGCACCGTCACTACGAGCAGTACTTC. This translates into CASSAWTGNSGRHRHYEQYF.

V gene TRBV5-4 combines with J gene TRBJ2-2; 8 positions match TRBD1. The CDR3 runs to 17 residues. The junction had 9 bases not matched to a gene; V was cut back by 1 base and J by 4 bases. From germline, CDR1 is SGHNT and CDR2 YYREEE (reference sequence). DNA of the CDR3: TGTGCCAGCAGCTTGAAGGAGACAGGGGCGGGCACCGGGGAGCTGTTTTTT. Translation gives CASSLKETGAGTGELFF.

V is TRBV29-1 and J is TRBJ1-2; D remains ambiguous. Germline CDR1 is SQVTM and CDR2 is ANQGSEA. The CDR3 runs to 11 residues. The V gene lost 3 bases and the J gene lost 3 bases, with 5 bases spanning the gap. Written as DNA, the CDR3 is TGCAGCGTTGAGGGGTACTATGGCTACACCTTC. Protein sequence: CSVEGYYGYTF.

V usage is TRBV28 and J usage is TRBJ2-7; TRBD1 aligns across 8 bases. Germline trimming cut 4 bases from V and 2 bases from J; bases unmatched to any gene: 10. Per germline, CDR1 MDHEN and CDR2 SYDVKM. The CDR3 spans 16 residues. The CDR3 DNA sequence: TGTGCCAGCAGTTCGGCCTGGACAGGGAAGACCTACGAGCAGTACTTC. Translation gives CASSSAWTGKTYEQYF.

The chain employs TRBV5-5 and TRBJ1-4, with a weak D call TRBD1 (5 bases). There are 17 residues in the CDR3. The germline gives CDR1 SGHKS, CDR2 YYEKEE (reference sequence). Between the trimmed V and J ends, which lost 4 bases and 3 bases, there was a span of 19 bases. The DNA for the CDR3 is TGTGCCAGCAGCCCCTGTGAGGGGAGTTCTTCTAATGAAAAACTGTTTTTT. Translating gives CASSPCEGSSSNEKLFF.

The rearrangement uses TRBV5-1 and TRBJ1-3; D might be TRBD1 (5 bases). Per the germline V gene, CDR1 is SGHRS and CDR2 is YFSETQ. The CDR3 is 15 amino acids. Trimming cost V 3 bases and J 4 bases, with 14 bases left between them. The CDR3 nucleotides read TGCGCCAGCAGCTCCCGGGGGGTCCGGGGAAACACCATATATTTT. Protein sequence: CASSSRGVRGNTIYF. Full variable domain (rest looked up from reference TRBV5-1 and TRBJ1-3): KAGVTQTPRYLIKTRGQQVTLSCSPISGHRSVSWYQQTPGQGLQFLFEYFSETQRNKGNFPGRFSGRQFSNSRSEMNVSTLELGDSALYLCASSSRGVRGNTIYFGEGSWLTVV.

The chain has TRBV5-5 and TRBJ2-7; tentative D call: TRBD1 (6 bases). The CDR3 has 13 residues. Germline-derived CDR1 and CDR2 are SGHKS and YYEKEE (reference sequence). V lost 6 bases to trimming and J lost 0 bases, with 10 bases between them. The CDR3 loop is CASNRTASYEQYF. CDR3 nucleotides: TGTGCCAGCAACAGGACAGCCTCCTACGAGCAGTACTTC.

V usage is TRBV19 and J usage is TRBJ2-1; D ambiguous. V gave up 6 bases and J gave up 5 bases, with 5 bases separating them. The length of the CDR3 is 11 residues. CDR1 is LNHDA and CDR2 is SQIVND in the germline V gene (reference sequence). The DNA for the CDR3 is TGTGCCAGTAGCCACGACAATGAGCAGTTCTTC. Encoded protein: CASSHDNEQFF.

The chain combines TRBV27 with TRBJ2-3; TRBD1 matches 7 bases. The J segment lost 5 bases and the V segment lost 5 bases, leaving 10 bases of the junction unmatched. This CDR3 is 15 amino acids long. Germline V CDR1 and CDR2: MNHEY, SMNVEV (reference sequence). The CDR3 nucleotides read TGTGCCAGCAGTCCCATTCCACAGGGGAGAGATACGCAGTATTTT. Its protein product is CASSPIPQGRDTQYF.

This clone was counted once. The junction differs from germline at one of its ends, possibly a read error. The gene calls are TRBV20-1 and TRBJ2-3, with D unclear. This CDR3 comprises 10 residues. Per germline, CDR1 DFQATT and CDR2 SNEGSKA (reference sequence). CDR3 sequence: CSANRDAQYF. DNA for the CDR3: TGCAGTGCTAATAGAGATGCGCAGTATTTT.

The rearrangement joins TRBV27 to TRBJ1-2; TRBD1 matches at 7 bases. The CDR3 is made up of 15 amino acids. Germline-derived CDR1 and CDR2 are MNHEY and SMNVEV (reference sequence). After removal of 3 bases from V and 3 bases from J, the junction contained 7 bases not matched to a gene. CDR3 region: CASSFKNRGHYGYTF. The CDR3 nucleotides are TGTGCCAGCAGTTTTAAGAACAGGGGACACTATGGCTACACCTTC.

The V gene is TRBV5-1, the J gene TRBJ2-7, with 7 bases that match TRBD1. CDR1 is SGHRS, CDR2 YFSETQ, per germline. The V and J ends lost 7 bases and 3 bases, in that order; junction bases with no gene match: 13. This CDR3 spans 15 amino acids. As DNA, the CDR3 is TGCGCCAGCCGTATTCACCGGGACAGAAACTACGAGCAGTACTTC. Translation gives CASRIHRDRNYEQYF.